The 19 T cell receptor beta chains given below trace back to one sample, sequenced in a study of cytomegalovirus exposure and HLA in healthy donors. The PCR had 60 Vbeta and 13 Jbeta primers. TCRdb's copy holds only in-frame clones and misses some; the assay was immunoSEQ multiplex PCR. The sample yields about 160,000 clones, roughly 76% seen once. Sequencing input: PBMCs. All receptors derive from a man aged 55 to 70 in good health and CMV-seronegative.

This clone was seen only a few times. The chain recombines TRBV11-2 with TRBJ2-7, with D possibly TRBD1 on 6 matching bases. CDR1 and CDR2 from the germline V gene are SGHAT and FQNNGV. This CDR3 is built from 15 residues. The V end was cut by 1 base, the J end by 3 bases, with 13 bases between. DNA for the CDR3: TGTGCCAGCAGCTTAGTGTTTAAAGGGGGCTACGAGCAGTACTTC. It yields the protein CASSLVFKGGYEQYF.

This clone was seen a single time. The genes are TRBV30 and TRBJ1-5; D unresolved. The CDR3 length is 13 residues. CDR1 is GTSNPN, CDR2 SVGIG, per germline (reference sequence). Between the trimmed V and J ends, which lost 4 bases and 1 base, there was a span of 8 bases. The CDR3 DNA reads TGTGCCTGGACTGCAGGCAGCAATCAGCCCCAGCATTTT. Translating gives CAWTAGSNQPQHF.

The genes are TRBV4-3 and TRBJ2-1; TRBD2 is a possible D gene (5 bases). V was trimmed by 1 base and J by 5 bases, leaving 9 bases between them. Germline loops: CDR1 LGHNA, CDR2 YSLEER. The CDR3 is 14 amino acids. CDR3 coding DNA: TGCGCCAGCAGCCAAGGGGCGGGCCACAATGAGCAGTTCTTC. Its translation: CASSQGAGHNEQFF.

This sequence joins TRBV7-6 and TRBJ2-3, with D unclear. Germline lookup yields CDR1 SGHVS and CDR2 FNYEAQ. V was clipped by 1 base and J by 2 bases, with 7 bases between them. The CDR3 is made up of 14 amino acids. The CDR3 reads CASSLGLITDTQYF. DNA for the CDR3: TGTGCCAGCAGCTTAGGACTGATCACAGATACGCAGTATTTT.

A word on this clone: A read error may produce the germline difference seen at one junction end. This chain connects TRBV7-9 to TRBJ1-5; D might be TRBD1 (6 bases). The CDR3 contains 13 residues. Germline CDR1 reads SEHNR; CDR2 reads FQNEAQ (reference sequence). In DNA form, the CDR3 reads TGTTCCAGCAGCCGACAGGAGAATCAGCCCCAGCATTTT. Translation: CSSSRQENQPQHF.

V usage is TRBV9 and J usage is TRBJ1-2, with a tentative D call TRBD1 (6 bases). V gave up 0 bases and J gave up 4 bases, with 13 bases separating them. The CDR3 extends over 15 amino acids. Germline CDR1 and CDR2: SGDLS and YYNGEE. CDR3 in DNA: TGTGCCAGCAGCGTAGGTTGGGGGCTGGGCTATGGCTACACCTTC. It encodes CASSVGWGLGYGYTF.

CDR3 region: CASSLGSSFRGKGTDTQYF. The CDR3 bases are TGTGCCAGCAGCTTAGGATCCTCTTTCAGGGGAAAAGGCACAGATACGCAGTATTTT. V is TRBV7-8 and J is TRBJ2-3, with TRBD1 as a possible D gene (6 bases). In germline, CDR1 is SGHVS, CDR2 FQNEAQ. Trimming left V 1 base short and J 1 base short, with 21 bases between. CDR3 length equals 19 residues.

This clone was seen a few times. At one end, the junction sequence differs from germline, possibly due to a read error. The rearrangement joins TRBV7-9 to TRBJ2-5; TRBD2 agrees at 7 bases. This CDR3 region has 15 residues. Per germline, CDR1 SEHNR and CDR2 FQNEAQ (reference sequence). DNA of the CDR3: TGTTCCAGCAGCTTAGGGGCGGGAGACGTAGAGACCCAGTACTTC. Translation: CSSSLGAGDVETQYF.

The chain links TRBV28 to TRBJ1-4; D is uncertain. This CDR3 spans 14 amino acids. Germline V lookup: CDR1 MDHEN, CDR2 SYDVKM. Trimming pared 3 bases from V and 0 bases from J, leaving 5 bases between. CDR3 in DNA: TGTGCCAGCAGTTTGCAGACAACTAATGAAAAACTGTTTTTT. As protein: CASSLQTTNEKLFF. Supplemented by reference TRBV28 and TRBJ1-4, the full variable domain reads DVKVTQSSRYLVKRTGEKVFLECVQDMDHENMFWYRQDPGLGLRLIYFSYDVKMKEKGDIPEGYSVSREKKERFSLILESASTNQTSMYLCASSLQTTNEKLFFGSGTQLSVL.

The genes are TRBV7-2 and TRBJ2-7, with a tentative D call TRBD1 (6 bases). The CDR3 is made up of 15 amino acids. The germline gives CDR1 SGHTA, CDR2 FQGNSA. Trimming took 1 base from V and 2 from J, leaving 12 bases between them. As DNA, the CDR3 is TGTGCCAGCAGCTTAGAGTGGACAGCTCCCTACGAGCAGTACTTC. As protein: CASSLEWTAPYEQYF.

The rearrangement joins TRBV7-2 to TRBJ2-5; D is unclear. In germline, CDR1 is SGHTA, CDR2 FQGNSA. The V gene lost 1 base and the J gene lost 5 bases, with 11 bases spanning the gap. This CDR3 is built from 14 residues. CDR3 protein: CASSLVGSPETQYF. The CDR3 DNA is TGTGCCAGCAGCTTAGTCGGTAGCCCTGAGACCCAGTACTTC. The full variable domain, with the rest looked up from reference TRBV7-2 and TRBJ2-5, is GAGVSQSPSNKVTEKGKDVELRCDPISGHTALYWYRQSLGQGLEFLIYFQGNSAPDKSGLPSDRFSAERTGGSVSTLTIQRTQQEDSAVYLCASSLVGSPETQYFGPGTRLLVL.

V is TRBV19 and J is TRBJ2-1; tentative D call: TRBD2 (5 bases). Germline V gene data show CDR1 as LNHDA and CDR2 as SQIVND (reference sequence). Trimming shortened V by 9 bases and J by 2 bases, and 8 bases separated the two germline ends. The length of the CDR3 is 12 residues. The CDR3 bases are TGTGCCAGCGGACTGGCCTACAATGAGCAGTTCTTC. Amino acid sequence: CASGLAYNEQFF. The full variable domain, its missing parts supplied by reference TRBV19 and TRBJ2-1, is DGGITQSPKYLFRKEGQNVTLSCEQNLNHDAMYWYRQDPGQGLRLIYYSQIVNDFQKGDIAEGYSVSREKKESFPLTVTSAQKNPTAFYLCASGLAYNEQFFGPGTRLTVL.

The chain combines TRBV6-5 with TRBJ2-7, with D possibly being TRBD1 (6 bases). V was shortened by 4 bases and J by 0 bases, with 13 bases between the two germline ends. Germline V gives CDR1 MNHEY, CDR2 SVGAGI. This CDR3 has 15 amino acids. Here the CDR3 DNA reads TGTGCCAGCAGTTTCGGGGCCAGGGGCTCCTACGAGCAGTACTTC. This gives the protein CASSFGARGSYEQYF.

There are a few counts of this clone. At one of its ends the junction is not consistent with the germline gene, which may arise from a read error. The chain recombines TRBV6-5 with TRBJ1-1, with 7 bases lining up with TRBD1. The CDR3 spans 12 residues. The germline V gene has CDR1 MNHEY and CDR2 SVGAGI. CDR3 in DNA: TGTGCCAGCAGATACTGGACAGGTGAAGCTTTCTTT. It is translated as CASRYWTGEAFF.

Comment on this clone: At one end, the junction sequence differs from germline, possibly due to a read error. The CDR3 protein is CSSSWASGATDTQYF. The CDR3, as DNA: TGTTCCAGCAGCTGGGCTAGCGGGGCCACAGATACGCAGTATTTT. The rearrangement links TRBV7-9 to TRBJ2-3; 9 bases are shared with TRBD2. Looked up from germline, CDR1 is SEHNR and CDR2 is FQNEAQ (reference sequence). The CDR3 has 15 residues.

The V and J genes are TRBV19 and TRBJ2-2; the match to TRBD2 covers 10 bases. The CDR3 has 17 amino acids. Trimming at V came to 7 bases and at J to 1 base, leaving 9 bases not matched to a gene. From germline, CDR1 is LNHDA and CDR2 SQIVND (reference sequence). CDR3 DNA sequence: TGTGCCAGTAAGGGGCTAGCGGGAGAGGGGAACACCGGGGAGCTGTTTTTT. Its translation: CASKGLAGEGNTGELFF. The full variable domain, completed using reference TRBV19 and TRBJ2-2, is DGGITQSPKYLFRKEGQNVTLSCEQNLNHDAMYWYRQDPGQGLRLIYYSQIVNDFQKGDIAEGYSVSREKKESFPLTVTSAQKNPTAFYLCASKGLAGEGNTGELFFGEGSRLTVL.

This chain joins TRBV2 and TRBJ2-1, with TRBD2 identical over 8 bases. Unmatched junction bases numbered 8, after V lost 2 bases and J lost 2 bases. Germline V CDR1 and CDR2: SNHLY, FYNNEI. There are 17 residues in the CDR3. The DNA of the CDR3 is TGTGCCAGCAGTGAATTTGGTAGCGGGATCACCTACAATGAGCAGTTCTTC. Translated: CASSEFGSGITYNEQFF.

The CDR3 here is CASSYSPSGPYNEQFF. The CDR3 nucleotides are TGTGCCAGCAGTTACTCGCCTAGCGGGCCTTACAATGAGCAGTTCTTC. The chain uses TRBV6-5 and TRBJ2-1; 8 bases match TRBD2. The CDR3 runs to 16 residues. The J segment lost 4 bases and the V segment lost 0 bases, leaving 5 bases of the junction unmatched. In germline, CDR1 is MNHEY, CDR2 SVGAGI.

CDR3 in DNA: TGTGCCAGCAGCACAGGGATTATCGCAGATACGCAGTATTTT. It is translated as CASSTGIIADTQYF. The gene calls are TRBV11-2 and TRBJ2-3; tentative D call: TRBD1 (6 bases). Germline V gene data show CDR1 as SGHAT and CDR2 as FQNNGV. Trimming took 5 bases from V and 4 from J, leaving 13 bases between them. The length of the CDR3 is 14 residues.